These 10 T cell receptor beta chains were all obtained from the same sample, sequenced in a study of metastatic and nonmetastatic thyroid tumors. TCRdb re-called the PCR reads through MiXCR. The data hold about 27,000 clones, with more than 14% observed a single time. Thyroid surgery took place with no prior treatment in any patient. Sequences were obtained from blood. The receptors were sampled from a male donor with papillary thyroid cancer or a benign thyroid nodule (not recorded which). Some clones in this sample may be carry-over from other donors' samples.

This clone appeared many times. This chain connects TRBV6-1 to TRBJ1-2; 7 positions agree with TRBD1. From germline, CDR1 is MNHNS and CDR2 SASEGT. The trim removed 5 bases at V and 7 bases at J, leaving 7 bases unmatched. This CDR3 comprises 13 residues. The CDR3 sequence is CASSQQGSGGYTF. In nucleotides, the CDR3 is TGTGCCAGCAGTCAACAGGGGTCGGGTGGCTACACCTTC.

This clone occurred many times. This chain joins TRBV5-4 and TRBJ1-1; D is undetermined. Germline CDR1 and CDR2: SGHNT and YYREEE (reference sequence). Trimming took 7 bases from V and 6 from J, leaving 16 bases between them. The CDR3 covers 13 residues. CDR3 loop: CASSALGSAEAFF. The CDR3, as DNA: TGTGCCAGCTCGGCCCTGGGGTCTGCTGAAGCTTTCTTT.

The chain couples TRBV4-1 to TRBJ2-7; D unresolved. Germline lookup yields CDR1 MGHRA and CDR2 YSYEKL. Trimming left V 2 bases short and J 6 bases short, with 20 bases between. The CDR3 is made up of 16 amino acids. CDR3 DNA sequence: TGCGCCAGCAGCCAACTAGACATGGGGTTCGCGAGCGAGCAGTACTTC. Encoded protein: CASSQLDMGFASEQYF.

On this clone itself: At one of its ends the junction is not consistent with the germline gene, which may arise from a read error. The chain combines TRBV5-4 with TRBJ2-2; 7 bases are a match to TRBD2. Germline V lookup: CDR1 SGHNT, CDR2 YYREEE (reference sequence). CDR3 length: 16 amino acids. The CDR3 loop reads CASSLAIGRPTGELLF. The CDR3 nucleotides read TGTGCCAGCAGCTTGGCTATCGGGAGGCCCACCGGGGAGCTGCTTTTT. The full variable domain, with the rest looked up from reference TRBV5-4 and TRBJ2-2, is ETGVTQSPTHLIKTRGQQVTLRCSSQSGHNTVSWYQQALGQGPQFIFQYYREEENGRGNFPPRFSGLQFPNYSSELNVNALELDDSALYLCASSLAIGRPTGELLFGEGSRLTVL.

This clone was detected a few times. This sequence joins TRBV19 and TRBJ2-6; D unresolved. The CDR3 has 14 residues. Germline CDR1 and CDR2: LNHDA and SQIVND (reference sequence). Trimming left V 6 bases short and J 3 bases short, with 9 bases between. The CDR3 coding sequence is TGTGCCAGTAGGTGGACCCATGGGGCCAACGTCCTGACTTTC. Translating it yields CASRWTHGANVLTF.

This clone was seen repeatedly, ten times or more. This sequence joins TRBV11-2 and TRBJ2-2; D is unresolved. V lost 4 bases, J lost 6 bases, and 9 bases lay in between. The germline CDR1 and CDR2 sequences are SGHAT and FQNNGV. The length of the CDR3 is 13 residues. The CDR3 loop is CASSSRHAGELFF. The CDR3 region has the DNA TGTGCCAGCAGCTCGAGACACGCCGGGGAGCTGTTTTTT. Based on the CDR3 plus reference TRBV11-2 and TRBJ2-2, the full variable domain is EAGVAQSPRYKIIEKRQSVAFWCNPISGHATLYWYQQILGQGPKLLIQFQNNGVVDDSQLPKDRFSAERLKGVDSTLKIQPAKLEDSAVYLCASSSRHAGELFFGEGSRLTVL.

The chain has TRBV11-1 and TRBJ2-7; D not certain. CDR1 and CDR2 from the germline V gene are SGHAT and FQDESV (reference sequence). The length of the CDR3 is 13 residues. Trimming removed 0 bases from V and 5 bases from J, with 8 bases in between. The DNA for the CDR3 is TGTGCCAGCAGCTTAGCTGGCAGCCACGAGCAGTACTTC. This translates into CASSLAGSHEQYF.

The chain carries TRBV5-1 and TRBJ2-1; 8 nucleotides align to TRBD2. CDR3 length equals 16 residues. Looked up from germline, CDR1 is SGHRS and CDR2 is YFSETQ. V lost 6 bases to trimming and J lost 7 bases; unmatched junction nucleotides: 15. The CDR3 region has the DNA TGCGCCAGCACTCGAGAGGGGCGCGGGGGGCGGAATGAGCAGTTCTTC. Protein product: CASTREGRGGRNEQFF.

There are many counts of this clone. CDR3 region: CASSEAGPPYEQYF. The CDR3 DNA reads as TGCGCCAGCAGTGAGGCAGGGCCCCCCTACGAGCAGTACTTC. V is TRBV10-1 and J is TRBJ2-7; a possible D gene is TRBD1 (5 bases). The ends were cut back, 2 bases at V and 2 bases at J, with 10 bases in the middle. Germline-derived CDR1 and CDR2 are WNHNN and SYGVQD (reference sequence). This CDR3 contains 14 residues.

This clone was seen a few times. The chain uses TRBV6-6 and TRBJ2-1, with 8 nucleotides matching TRBD1. The CDR3 covers 18 residues. Looked up from germline, CDR1 is MNHNY and CDR2 is SVGAGI (reference sequence). V gave up 0 bases and J gave up 4 bases; unmatched junction bases: 11. This chain's CDR3 is CASSYSLPGTGEYNEQFF. CDR3 coding DNA: TGTGCCAGCAGTTACTCCCTACCCGGGACAGGAGAATACAATGAGCAGTTCTTC.